In this sample, the clone carrying this TCR beta chain turned up a few times. This entry comes from a study of blood T cell repertoires in COVID-19. Germline loops: CDR1 SEHNR, CDR2 FQNEAQ (reference sequence). V lost 2 bases, J lost 6 bases, and 15 bases lay in between. This CDR3 region has 15 residues. Original analysis: Amplifying reference gene primers gave estimates of nucleated cell counts. TCRdb's table, derived via immunoSEQ multiplex PCR, lists solely in-frame clones and lacks some. V, J and clone size are those of that table, while D and trimming were read from the DNA. The sample has roughly 250,000 clones, about 85% seen once; the top ten hold 0.75% to 0.95%.

The TCR originated in a human donor with COVID-19, enrolled during active disease. The donor label of this sample is uncertain. Sequencing used peripheral blood. This sequence joins TRBV7-9 and TRBJ2-3; a possible D gene is TRBD1 (6 bases). Written as DNA, the CDR3 is TGTGCCAGCAGCTTACAGGGGAACCTTTGGGATACGCAGTATTTT. Protein: CASSLQGNLWDTQYF. The variable domain in full, completed from reference TRBV7-9 and TRBJ2-3, reads DTGVSQNPRHKITKRGQNVTFRCDPISEHNRLYWYRQTLGQGPEFLTYFQNEAQLEKSRLLSDRFSAERPKGSFSTLEIQRTEQGDSAMYLCASSLQGNLWDTQYFGPGTRLTVL.